A single sample is the source of the 21 T cell receptor beta chains below, sequenced in a study of T cells in Graves' hyperthyroidism and ophthalmopathy (dated by TCRdb to the late 2010s). The library was prepared using multiplex PCR. TCRdb records Illumina HiSeq 2000 as the sequencer. The TCR beta CDR3 regions were amplified from the RNA transcripts. A first-round RT-PCR of the TCR CDR3 used the HTBI primer set with the Qiagen OneStep RT-PCR kit. TCRdb reprocessed the public reads (quality trimming at Q25 with fastp, clone calling with MiXCR) and kept in-frame beta chains. Entries that share a CDR3 protein sequence are merged under the most common genes and DNA. This sample lists about 580,000 distinct CDR3 sequences; approximately 13% were detected once. 4.5% to 6% of the sample belongs to the ten largest clones. The sequenced sample was blood. These receptors all stem from a woman in her twenties or thirties with Graves' hyperthyroidism that later progressed to Graves' ophthalmopathy.

The chain has TRBV12-3 or TRBV12-4 and TRBJ2-5, with TRBD1 matching 10 bases. Unmatched junction bases numbered 5, after V lost 5 bases and J lost 5 bases. There are 14 residues in the CDR3. CDR3 protein: CASSRTGGWETQYF. The CDR3 DNA reads as TGTGCCAGCAGTCGGACAGGGGGTTGGGAGACCCAGTACTTC.

This clonotype was seen many times. CDR3 nucleotides: TGTGCCAGCAGTGAAGAAACCTATCTAGGCGATGAGCAGTTCTTC. It translates to CASSEETYLGDEQFF. The V gene is TRBV6-1, the J gene TRBJ2-1, with D unclear. The V gene's germline CDR1 is MNHNS and CDR2 SASEGT. CDR3 length: 15 amino acids. V lost 1 base to trimming and J lost 8 bases, with 15 bases between them.

The chain is built from TRBV14 and TRBJ1-5; TRBD1 matches 8 bases. The CDR3 sequence is 18 residues long. Germline CDR1 reads SGHDN; CDR2 reads FVKESK. Trimming cost V 0 bases and J 2 bases; bases outside gene matches: 9. Here the CDR3 DNA reads TGTGCCAGCAGCCAAGAACGGGGACAGGCCTCTGGCAATCAGCCCCAGCATTTT. Protein product: CASSQERGQASGNQPQHF.

This clonotype was counted only a few times. This rearrangement joins TRBV5-1 to TRBJ1-2; TRBD1 might be the D (5 bases). In germline, CDR1 is SGHRS, CDR2 YFSETQ. Trimming took 3 bases from V and 8 from J, leaving 14 bases between them. The CDR3 runs to 13 residues. CDR3 loop: CASSWGLRVGYTF. The CDR3 DNA reads as TGCGCCAGCAGCTGGGGCCTCAGGGTCGGCTACACCTTC.

The chain's CDR3 is CASSLGLQTYNEQFF. DNA of the CDR3: TGTGCCAGCAGCTTAGGACTACAGACCTACAATGAGCAGTTCTTC. The rearrangement uses TRBV11-3 and TRBJ2-1; possibly TRBD2 for D (5 bases). Germline V CDR1 and CDR2: SGHNT, YENEEA. The CDR3 has 15 amino acids. Trimming pared 1 base from V and 2 bases from J, leaving 9 bases between.

The gene calls are TRBV4-1 and TRBJ1-6, with D unresolved. Trimming pared 0 bases from V and 4 bases from J, leaving 10 bases between. The CDR3 has 16 amino acids. Germline V gene sequence: CDR1 MGHRA, CDR2 YSYEKL. The CDR3 DNA reads TGCGCCAGCAGCCAAGATAAGAGTCAGTATAATTCACCCCTCCACTTT. It translates to CASSQDKSQYNSPLHF.

This clonotype came up many times. The V gene is TRBV10-3, the J gene TRBJ2-3, with 9 positions matching TRBD2. Germline CDR1 and CDR2: ENHRY and SYGVKD. The CDR3 spans 16 residues. The V gene end was trimmed by 3 bases and the J gene end by 2 bases; junction bases not matched to a gene: 6. The CDR3 DNA follows: TGTGCCATCAGTGATAAAGGCGGGAGGGTCACAGATACGCAGTATTTT. This translates into CAISDKGGRVTDTQYF.

This clonotype showed up just a few times. One base away lies a much larger clone, so this may be a sequencing read error. The chain employs TRBV12-3 or TRBV12-4 and TRBJ2-7, with 8 bases aligning to TRBD1. The CDR3 runs 15 residues. DNA of the CDR3: TGTGCCGGCAGTTTTGGGCGGACAGGGAAGTACGAGCAGTACTTC. This encodes CAGSFGRTGKYEQYF.

This clonotype was found a few times. V gene TRBV29-1 combines with J gene TRBJ2-7, with 9 bases lining up with TRBD1. Per the germline V gene, CDR1 is SQVTM and CDR2 is ANQGSEA. V shed 7 bases and J 6 bases; nucleotides not matched to a gene: 10. The CDR3 sequence is 13 residues long. The CDR3 DNA follows: TGCAGCGCCGGGACAGGGACGGAGGGCGAGCAGTACTTC. Protein sequence: CSAGTGTEGEQYF.

The V and J genes are TRBV19 and TRBJ2-5; 9 nucleotides align to TRBD2. The ends lost 7 bases at V and 5 bases at J; junction bases unmatched: 14. Germline loops: CDR1 LNHDA, CDR2 SQIVND (reference sequence). The CDR3 spans 16 residues. The CDR3 sequence: CASTPARREGRETQYF. The CDR3 DNA is TGTGCCAGTACCCCCGCTCGGCGGGAGGGGAGGGAGACCCAGTACTTC.

This chain connects TRBV7-9 to TRBJ2-1; the match to TRBD2 covers 10 bases. CDR1 is SEHNR and CDR2 is FQNEAQ in the germline V gene (reference sequence). The CDR3 contains 17 residues. Trimming took 5 bases from V and 2 from J; bases not matched to a gene: 9. The CDR3 spells CASSLTALAGPYNEQFF. CDR3 DNA sequence: TGTGCCAGCAGCCTTACAGCACTAGCGGGGCCCTACAATGAGCAGTTCTTC. Complete variable domain (other parts from reference TRBV7-9 and TRBJ2-1): DTGVSQNPRHKITKRGQNVTFRCDPISEHNRLYWYRQTLGQGPEFLTYFQNEAQLEKSRLLSDRFSAERPKGSFSTLEIQRTEQGDSAMYLCASSLTALAGPYNEQFFGPGTRLTVL.

This clonotype has more than one count but fewer than ten. This chain uses TRBV30 with TRBJ2-7; unclear D gene. The ends were cut back, 2 bases at V and 5 bases at J, with 10 bases in the middle. There are 12 residues in the CDR3. The germline gives CDR1 GTSNPN, CDR2 SVGIG (reference sequence). CDR3 in amino acids: CAWSPPSNEQYF. CDR3 nucleotides: TGTGCCTGGAGTCCACCCAGTAACGAGCAGTACTTC.

The chain combines TRBV7-9 with TRBJ2-1; 9 bases align to TRBD2. With 4 bases clipped from V and 2 bases from J, the junction kept 6 bases outside the gene matches. The CDR3 extends over 16 amino acids. In germline, CDR1 is SEHNR, CDR2 FQNEAQ (reference sequence). CDR3 sequence (DNA): TGTGCCAGCAGCTCAACTAGCGGGTCTACCTACAATGAGCAGTTCTTC. As protein: CASSSTSGSTYNEQFF.

The V and J genes are TRBV11-3 and TRBJ2-7, with 8 bases lining up with TRBD1. V shed 1 base, J shed 4 bases, and the junction held 6 bases outside the gene matches. This CDR3 comprises 15 residues. Per germline, CDR1 SGHNT and CDR2 YENEEA. CDR3 nucleotide sequence: TGTGCCAGCAGCTTAGCAGGGGGCGCCGGGTACGAGCAGTACTTC. Protein product: CASSLAGGAGYEQYF.

This clonotype was recorded many times. V and J are TRBV18 and TRBJ1-1, with TRBD1 matching over 9 bases. The CDR3 covers 15 residues. Germline V lookup: CDR1 KGHSH, CDR2 LQKENI. With 6 bases clipped from V and 1 base from J, the junction kept 6 bases outside the gene matches. CDR3 bases: TGTGCCAGCTCCCCGAGGACAGGGGAGAACACTGAAGCTTTCTTT. Residues: CASSPRTGENTEAFF.

This clonotype was detected a few times. This rearrangement joins TRBV5-1 to TRBJ2-2, with D unclear. Trimming left V 1 base short and J 0 bases short, with 7 bases between. CDR1 SGHRS and CDR2 YFSETQ come from the germline V gene. The CDR3 is 15 amino acids. The CDR3 nucleotides are TGCGCCAGCAGCTTGCGGCCAGCGAACACCGGGGAGCTGTTTTTT. This translates into CASSLRPANTGELFF.

Ten or more counts support this clonotype. The chain links TRBV28 to TRBJ2-3; 7 bases are shared with TRBD1. Per the germline V gene, CDR1 is MDHEN and CDR2 is SYDVKM. The CDR3 loop spans 15 amino acids. Trimming took 6 bases from V and 6 from J; bases not matched to a gene: 12. CDR3 in DNA: TGTGCCAGCAGCGCTCCTGCAGGGGGTGCCGATACGCAGTATTTT. Its translation: CASSAPAGGADTQYF.

This clonotype showed up many times. The V gene is TRBV6-1, the J gene TRBJ2-3; TRBD1 or TRBD2 may be the D gene (7 bases each). Germline V gives CDR1 MNHNS, CDR2 SASEGT. Trimming removed 6 bases at V and 3 bases at J, with 16 bases between. There are 15 residues in the CDR3. CDR3 protein: CASRGGGSRTDTQYF. For the CDR3, the DNA is TGTGCCAGCAGAGGGGGCGGGAGTCGAACAGATACGCAGTATTTT.

This clonotype was found many times. V is TRBV5-1 and J is TRBJ2-3; D gene uncertain. The germline V and J ends were trimmed by 0 bases and 0 bases, with 14 bases remaining between them. This CDR3 region has 17 residues. Germline V CDR1 and CDR2: SGHRS, YFSETQ. The CDR3 DNA sequence: TGCGCCAGCAGCTTGGCGCATCTCGCCACTAGCACAGATACGCAGTATTTT. Its protein is CASSLAHLATSTDTQYF.

The table lists this clonotype with a few counts. This rearrangement joins TRBV12-3 or TRBV12-4 to TRBJ2-1, with D possibly TRBD1 on 5 matching bases. The CDR3 extends over 20 amino acids. The ends were cut back, 3 bases at V and 10 bases at J, with 34 bases in the middle. CDR3 loop: CASSFQGGWGSRSYFWEQFF. CDR3 DNA sequence: TGTGCCAGCAGTTTCCAGGGTGGGTGGGGTAGCCGTTCATATTTCTGGGAGCAGTTCTTC.

The rearrangement links TRBV18 to TRBJ2-7; 12 bases are a match to TRBD2. This CDR3 contains 14 residues. J lost 7 bases, V lost 2 bases, and 3 bases had no gene match. From germline, CDR1 is KGHSH and CDR2 LQKENI. The CDR3 DNA reads as TGTGCCAGCTCACCAGGACTAGCGGGACAGGAGCAGTACTTC. Translated: CASSPGLAGQEQYF. Complete variable domain (other parts from reference TRBV18 and TRBJ2-7): NAGVMQNPRHLVRRRGQEARLRCSPMKGHSHVYWYRQLPEEGLKFMVYLQKENIIDESGMPKERFSAEFPKEGPSILRIQQVVRGDSAAYFCASSPGLAGQEQYFGPGTRLTVT.